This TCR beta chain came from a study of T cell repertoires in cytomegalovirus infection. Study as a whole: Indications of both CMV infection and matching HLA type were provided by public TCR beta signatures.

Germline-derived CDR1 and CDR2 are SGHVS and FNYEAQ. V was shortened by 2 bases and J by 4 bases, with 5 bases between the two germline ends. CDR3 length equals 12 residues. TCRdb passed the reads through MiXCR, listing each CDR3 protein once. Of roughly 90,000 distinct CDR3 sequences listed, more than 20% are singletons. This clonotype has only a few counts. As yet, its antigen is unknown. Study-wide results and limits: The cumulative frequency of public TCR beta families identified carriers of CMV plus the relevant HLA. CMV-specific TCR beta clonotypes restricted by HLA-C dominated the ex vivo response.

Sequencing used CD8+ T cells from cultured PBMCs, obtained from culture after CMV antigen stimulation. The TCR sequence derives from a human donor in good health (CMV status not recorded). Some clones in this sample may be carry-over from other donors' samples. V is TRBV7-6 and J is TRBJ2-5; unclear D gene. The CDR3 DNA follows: TGTGCCAGCAGCTTATATGGAGAGACCCAGTACTTC. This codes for CASSLYGETQYF.